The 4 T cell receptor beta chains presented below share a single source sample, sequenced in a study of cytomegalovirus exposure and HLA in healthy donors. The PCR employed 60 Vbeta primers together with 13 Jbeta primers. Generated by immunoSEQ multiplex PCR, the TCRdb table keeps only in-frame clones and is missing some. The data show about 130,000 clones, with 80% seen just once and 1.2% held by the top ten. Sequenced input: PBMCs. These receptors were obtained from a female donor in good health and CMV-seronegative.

CDR3: CASIRSGGGTDTQYF. The CDR3 DNA sequence: TGTGCCAGCATCCGTAGCGGGGGAGGGACAGATACGCAGTATTTT. The gene calls are TRBV7-8 and TRBJ2-3, with 9 bases lining up with TRBD2. J lost 3 bases, V lost 7 bases, and 8 bases had no gene match. This CDR3 is built from 15 residues. The germline gives CDR1 SGHVS, CDR2 FQNEAQ.

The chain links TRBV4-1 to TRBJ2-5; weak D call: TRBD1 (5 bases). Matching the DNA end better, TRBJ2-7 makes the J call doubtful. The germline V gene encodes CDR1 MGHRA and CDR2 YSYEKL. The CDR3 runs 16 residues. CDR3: CASSQKRTGDSYEQYF. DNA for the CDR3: TGCGCCAGCAGCCAGAAGCGAACAGGAGACTCCTACGAGCAGTACTTC.

CDR3 protein: CASSNAGTGNSPLHF. CDR3 nucleotides: TGCGCCAGCAGCAACGCCGGGACAGGGAATTCACCCCTCCACTTT. The chain is built from TRBV4-1 and TRBJ1-6; 9 bases are a match to TRBD1. The CDR3 contains 15 residues. Germline V CDR1 and CDR2: MGHRA, YSYEKL. Trimming at V came to 5 bases and at J to 7 bases, leaving 6 bases not matched to a gene.

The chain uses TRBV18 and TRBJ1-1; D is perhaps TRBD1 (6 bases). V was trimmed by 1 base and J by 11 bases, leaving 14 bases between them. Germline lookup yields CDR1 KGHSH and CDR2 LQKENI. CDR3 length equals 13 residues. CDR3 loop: CASSPQGRGRAFF. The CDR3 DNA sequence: TGTGCCAGCTCACCACAGGGCAGGGGTCGTGCTTTCTTT.